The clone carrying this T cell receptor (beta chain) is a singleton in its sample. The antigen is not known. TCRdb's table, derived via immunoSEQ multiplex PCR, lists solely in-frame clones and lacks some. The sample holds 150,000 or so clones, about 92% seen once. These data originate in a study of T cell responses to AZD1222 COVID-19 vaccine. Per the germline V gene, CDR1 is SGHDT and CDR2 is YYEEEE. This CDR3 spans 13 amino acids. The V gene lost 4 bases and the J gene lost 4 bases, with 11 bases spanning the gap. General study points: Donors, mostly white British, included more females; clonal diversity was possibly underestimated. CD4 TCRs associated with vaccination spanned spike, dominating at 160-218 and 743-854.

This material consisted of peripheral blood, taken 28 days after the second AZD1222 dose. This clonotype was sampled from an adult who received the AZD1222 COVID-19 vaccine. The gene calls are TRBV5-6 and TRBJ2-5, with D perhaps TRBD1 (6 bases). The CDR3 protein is CASSPDRRETQYF. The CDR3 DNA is TGTGCCAGCAGCCCCGACAGGCGAGAGACCCAGTACTTC.